A single sample gave rise to the 18 T cell receptor beta chains below, sequenced in a study of blood T cell repertoires in COVID-19 (TCRdb year 2020). The library came from the immunoSEQ multiplex PCR assay. This is the immuneACCESS table as TCRdb keeps it, with only in-frame sequences that have V and J called. A part of the clones is gone; compared with another copy, unresolved V genes explain less than half, and the rest is unexplained. The sample yields tens of thousands of clones; 84% were counted once. The leading ten clones occupy more than 2% of the sample. Input material: peripheral blood. The receptors were sampled from a man aged 45 to 65 with acute or convalescent COVID-19.

The V and J genes are TRBV18 and TRBJ1-2, with TRBD1 as a possible D gene (5 bases). Trimming shortened V by 0 bases and J by 7 bases, and 12 bases separated the two germline ends. Germline V lookup: CDR1 KGHSH, CDR2 LQKENI. This CDR3 has 14 residues. The CDR3 spells CASSPPGLVAGYTF. The DNA of the CDR3 is TGTGCCAGCTCACCACCGGGACTAGTCGCTGGCTACACCTTC.

This chain joins TRBV19 and TRBJ1-2; TRBD1 matches 8 bases. Germline V gene data show CDR1 as LNHDA and CDR2 as SQIVND (reference sequence). This CDR3 contains 14 residues. V lost 3 bases and J lost 2; bases outside the gene matches: 2. Here the CDR3 DNA reads TGTGCCAGTAGTATCCCAGGGGGCAACTATGGCTACACCTTC. It is translated as CASSIPGGNYGYTF.

The chain couples TRBV6-6 to TRBJ2-3; 7 bases map to TRBD1. CDR1 and CDR2 from the germline V gene are MNHNY and SVGAGI (reference sequence). The V and J ends lost 5 bases and 6 bases, in that order; junction bases with no gene match: 11. The CDR3 length is 15 residues. The CDR3 loop reads CASSAHVTGTDTQYF. The CDR3 DNA follows: TGTGCCAGCAGTGCACACGTGACAGGGACGGATACGCAGTATTTT.

The chain links TRBV5-1 to TRBJ1-6; 8 nucleotides match TRBD1. Germline V lookup: CDR1 SGHRS, CDR2 YFSETQ. J lost 7 bases, V lost 0 bases, and 6 bases had no gene match. The CDR3 covers 16 residues. The DNA of the CDR3 is TGCGCCAGCAGCTTGGCTTTGACAGGGGTAAATTCACCCCTCCACTTT. Protein product: CASSLALTGVNSPLHF.

V is TRBV18 and J is TRBJ1-2; D possibly corresponds to TRBD1 (5 bases). The CDR3 extends over 14 amino acids. Per germline, CDR1 KGHSH and CDR2 LQKENI. Trimming shortened V by 3 bases and J by 5 bases, and 13 bases separated the two germline ends. Here the CDR3 DNA reads TGTGCCAGCTCACCTCGGCCCCAGGGTTATGGCTACACCTTC. Translation gives CASSPRPQGYGYTF.

The count of this clone is one. This chain links TRBV11-2 with TRBJ1-2; perhaps TRBD1 as D (6 bases). CDR1 is SGHAT and CDR2 is FQNNGV in the germline V gene. The CDR3 extends over 15 amino acids. V lost 5 bases, J lost 5 bases, and 18 bases lay in between. The DNA for the CDR3 is TGTGCCAGCAGCGTTACAGGGTCCACACCGTATGGCTACACCTTC. Translation: CASSVTGSTPYGYTF.

The genes are TRBV10-3 and TRBJ1-6; maybe TRBD1 (6 bases). Trimming stripped 9 bases from V and 5 bases from J, with 8 bases between. The V gene's germline CDR1 is ENHRY and CDR2 SYGVKD. The CDR3 totals 12 residues. In DNA form, the CDR3 reads TGTGCCATGCGACAGGATAATTCACCCCTCCACTTT. The encoded protein is CAMRQDNSPLHF.

In DNA, the CDR3 is TGTGCCAGCAGCACAATACTAGCGGGGGGCCGATACAATGAGCAGTTCTTC. This translates into CASSTILAGGRYNEQFF. V usage is TRBV13 and J usage is TRBJ2-1, with 12 bases aligning to TRBD2. There are 17 residues in the CDR3. V lost 5 bases, J lost 4 bases, and 9 bases stayed unmatched. Per germline, CDR1 PRHDT and CDR2 FYEKMQ (reference sequence).

In this sample, this clone turned up a few times. The chain is built from TRBV27 and TRBJ2-2; 7 bases map to TRBD1. V lost 4 bases, J lost 6 bases, and 8 bases stayed unmatched. The CDR3 is 15 amino acids. Germline V lookup: CDR1 MNHEY, CDR2 SMNVEV (reference sequence). The CDR3 region has the DNA TGTGCCAGCAGTTCGACAGGGATGGAGGCCGGGGAGCTGTTTTTT. Amino acids: CASSSTGMEAGELFF.

The chain links TRBV5-6 to TRBJ2-5; 15 nucleotides match TRBD2. CDR3 length equals 16 residues. With 2 bases clipped from V and 5 bases from J, the junction kept 4 bases outside the gene matches. The germline V gene encodes CDR1 SGHDT and CDR2 YYEEEE. The CDR3 is CASSLWTSGRAETQYF. The CDR3 coding sequence is TGTGCCAGCAGCTTATGGACTAGCGGGAGGGCGGAGACCCAGTACTTC.

This chain uses TRBV2 with TRBJ2-1; perhaps TRBD2 as D (6 bases). CDR3 length equals 14 residues. V lost 4 bases, J lost 8 bases, and 15 bases lay in between. The germline CDR1 and CDR2 sequences are SNHLY and FYNNEI. The CDR3 spells CASSVRSWGDEQFF. The CDR3 nucleotides are TGTGCCAGCAGTGTTCGATCCTGGGGGGATGAGCAGTTCTTC.

The J gene is TRBJ1-5, the V gene TRBV6-5, with 9 nucleotides matching TRBD1. CDR1 is MNHEY and CDR2 is SVGAGI in the germline V gene. This CDR3 has 14 amino acids. Trimming removed 5 bases from V and 4 bases from J; junction bases left unmatched: 3. Written as DNA, the CDR3 is TGTGCCAGCAGTACGGGGACAGGGAATCAGCCCCAGCATTTT. It yields the protein CASSTGTGNQPQHF.

The rearrangement joins TRBV6-5 to TRBJ1-1, with D hard to call. V was pared by 0 bases and J by 5 bases, with 7 bases between. The CDR3 spans 13 residues. CDR1 is MNHEY and CDR2 is SVGAGI in the germline V gene. CDR3 in amino acids: CASSYSRATEAFF. CDR3 DNA: TGTGCCAGCAGTTACTCACGTGCGACTGAAGCTTTCTTT.

The V gene is TRBV10-3, the J gene TRBJ2-7; 9 bases fit TRBD1. The CDR3 runs 14 residues. Unmatched junction bases numbered 5, after V lost 6 bases and J lost 2 bases. Germline V gives CDR1 ENHRY, CDR2 SYGVKD. CDR3 sequence (DNA): TGTGCCATCAGGAGGGACAGGGAAACCTACGAGCAGTACTTC. It codes for CAIRRDRETYEQYF.

J is TRBJ2-5 and V is TRBV21-1; whether TRBD2, the table's D call, matches the DNA was not checked. TRBV21-1 represents a pseudogene. The CDR3 runs to 16 residues. The CDR3 DNA reads TGTGCCAGCAGCCTCCCGGGACTAGCGGTCCAAGAGACCCAGTACTTC. Translated: CASSLPGLAVQETQYF.

This rearrangement joins TRBV29-1 to TRBJ1-2; D may be TRBD1 (5 bases). The CDR3 has 15 residues. The ends were cut back, 3 bases at V and 3 bases at J, with 17 bases in the middle. Germline V gene lookup returns CDR1 SQVTM and CDR2 ANQGSEA. The CDR3 sequence: CSVDEGRIFDYGYTF. For the CDR3, the DNA is TGCAGCGTTGACGAGGGGAGGATTTTTGACTATGGCTACACCTTC.

J is TRBJ1-4 and V is TRBV7-9; possibly TRBD1 for D (5 bases). Per the germline V gene, CDR1 is SEHNR and CDR2 is FQNEAQ (reference sequence). The V and J ends lost 1 base and 5 bases respectively, with 17 bases between them. The CDR3 extends over 17 amino acids. The CDR3 coding sequence is TGTGCCAGCAGCTTAGGATTGAGCAGGACAAGCAATGAAAAACTGTTTTTT. Translation gives CASSLGLSRTSNEKLFF.

The gene calls are TRBV7-2 and TRBJ2-1; D remains unclear. Per the germline V gene, CDR1 is SGHTA and CDR2 is FQGNSA. Trimming took off 5 bases at V and 0 bases at J, with 11 bases between the two ends. The CDR3 covers 15 residues. The DNA for the CDR3 is TGTGCCAGCAGCCTATCCGTCCGCTCCTACAATGAGCAGTTCTTC. Residues: CASSLSVRSYNEQFF.